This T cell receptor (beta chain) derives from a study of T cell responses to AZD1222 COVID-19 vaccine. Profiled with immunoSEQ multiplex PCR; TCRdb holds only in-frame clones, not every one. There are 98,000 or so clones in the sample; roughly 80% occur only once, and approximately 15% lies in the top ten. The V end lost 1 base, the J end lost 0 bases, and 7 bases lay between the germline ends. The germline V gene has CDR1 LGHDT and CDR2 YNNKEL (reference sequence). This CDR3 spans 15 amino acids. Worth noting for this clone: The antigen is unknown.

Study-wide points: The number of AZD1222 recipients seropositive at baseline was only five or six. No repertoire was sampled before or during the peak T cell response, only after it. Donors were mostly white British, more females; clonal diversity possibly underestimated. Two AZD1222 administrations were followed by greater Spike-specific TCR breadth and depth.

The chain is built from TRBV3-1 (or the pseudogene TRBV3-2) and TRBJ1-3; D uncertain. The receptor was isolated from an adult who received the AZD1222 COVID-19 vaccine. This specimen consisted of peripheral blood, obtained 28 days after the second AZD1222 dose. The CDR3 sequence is CASSQVAGSGNTIYF. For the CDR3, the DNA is TGTGCCAGCAGCCAAGTGGCAGGCTCTGGAAACACCATATATTTT.